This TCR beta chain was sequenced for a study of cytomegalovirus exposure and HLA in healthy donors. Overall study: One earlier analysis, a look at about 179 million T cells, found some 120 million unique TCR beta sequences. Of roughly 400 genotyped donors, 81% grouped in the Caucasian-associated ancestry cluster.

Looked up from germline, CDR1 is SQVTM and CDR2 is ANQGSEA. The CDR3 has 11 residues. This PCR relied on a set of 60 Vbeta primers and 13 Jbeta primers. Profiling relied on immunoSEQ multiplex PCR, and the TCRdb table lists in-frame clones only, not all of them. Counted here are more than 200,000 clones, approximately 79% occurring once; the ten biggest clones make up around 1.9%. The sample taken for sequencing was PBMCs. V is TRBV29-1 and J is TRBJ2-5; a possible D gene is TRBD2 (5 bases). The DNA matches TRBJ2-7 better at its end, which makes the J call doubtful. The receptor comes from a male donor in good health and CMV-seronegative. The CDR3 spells CSVWTGYEQYF. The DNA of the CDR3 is TGCAGCGTCTGGACGGGGTACGAGCAGTACTTC.